Listed here are 17 T cell receptor beta chains from one sample, sequenced in a study of monozygotic twins with inflammatory bowel disease. TCRdb re-analyzed the 5' RACE reads; it lists each CDR3 protein once, without DNA. Its clone listing holds over 110,000 distinct CDR3 sequences. The specimen sequenced was blood. The receptors originated from a human donor with ulcerative colitis or Crohn's disease, or a healthy co-twin of an affected twin (not recorded which).

The chain recombines TRBV12-3 or TRBV12-4 with TRBJ1-5; with no DNA, the TCRdb D assignment of TRBD1 cannot be verified. CDR3 length: 15 amino acids. CDR3 region: CASTSDRHSNQPQHF.

The chain joins TRBV6-1 to TRBJ2-7; TCRdb proposes TRBD1, but this gene call is untestable without DNA. Looked up from germline, CDR1 is MNHNS and CDR2 is SASEGT. This CDR3 comprises 12 residues. This chain's CDR3 is CASSSRVLEQPF.

This rearrangement joins TRBV4-2 to TRBJ2-7; TCRdb proposes TRBD1, but this gene call is untestable without DNA. Germline assignment: CDR1 LGHNA and CDR2 YNFKEQ. The CDR3 is 16 amino acids. CDR3 in amino acids: CASSQVARQANHEQYF.

The V call is TRBV20-1, the J call TRBJ2-3; checking the TCRdb D call of TRBD2 is not possible without DNA. The V gene's germline CDR1 is DFQATT and CDR2 SNEGSKA (reference sequence). The CDR3 extends over 14 amino acids. This CDR3 is CSLSRVPRTDTQYF.

The chain links TRBV12-3 or TRBV12-4 to TRBJ1-3. CDR3 length: 15 amino acids. The CDR3 is CASSPDGRSGNTIYF.

This chain links TRBV10-3 with TRBJ1-3; TCRdb picks TRBD1, but there is no DNA to check that call. CDR3 length: 16 amino acids. CDR1 ENHRY and CDR2 SYGVKD come from the germline V gene. The CDR3 sequence: CAISASLGGGGNTIYF.

CDR3 region: CASSLRRQGGNSPLHF. The chain is built from TRBV27 and TRBJ1-6; the D call from TCRdb, TRBD1, cannot be confirmed without DNA. CDR1 is MNHEY, CDR2 SMNVEV, per germline (reference sequence). The CDR3 extends over 16 amino acids.

The chain employs TRBV6-1 and TRBJ2-2; TCRdb returns TRBD1, unconfirmable since there is no DNA. The CDR3 runs 15 residues. Germline CDR1 MNHNS, CDR2 SASEGT. CDR3 sequence reads: CASSVRDRNTGELFF.

The chain recombines TRBV20-1 with TRBJ2-5. From germline, CDR1 is DFQATT and CDR2 SNEGSKA (reference sequence). This CDR3 is built from 15 residues. The CDR3 is CSRRSDSLMQETQYF.

This sequence joins TRBV19 and TRBJ2-7; TCRdb calls TRBD1, which cannot be checked without DNA. The CDR3 length is 13 residues. Germline V gene data show CDR1 as LNHDA and CDR2 as SQIVND (reference sequence). The CDR3 sequence is CASSIRTGDRQYF.

The genes are TRBV5-1 and TRBJ2-7; TCRdb lists TRBD1, though no DNA is available to test this call. The CDR3 has 13 residues. CDR1 is SGHRS, CDR2 YFSETQ, per germline. The CDR3 loop reads CASSGQGSHEQYF.

The chain recombines TRBV7-6 with TRBJ2-7; TCRdb proposes TRBD1, but this gene call is untestable without DNA. This CDR3 is built from 18 residues. Per germline, CDR1 SGHVS and CDR2 FNYEAQ. CDR3 sequence: CASSLVSSGRGYANEQYF. The full variable domain, with the rest looked up from reference TRBV7-6 and TRBJ2-7, is GAGVSQSPRYKVTKRGQDVALRCDPISGHVSLYWYRQALGQGPEFLTYFNYEAQQDKSGLPNDRFSAERPEGSISTLTIQRTEQRDSAMYRCASSLVSSGRGYANEQYFGPGTRLTVT.

J is TRBJ2-5 and V is TRBV2. Per germline, CDR1 SNHLY and CDR2 FYNNEI. CDR3 length: 13 amino acids. Here the CDR3 reads CASEREVPETQYF.

The rearrangement uses TRBV6-1 and TRBJ2-7; there is no DNA to check the TCRdb D call of TRBD2. The CDR3 runs to 14 residues. Per the germline V gene, CDR1 is MNHNS and CDR2 is SASEGT. The CDR3 spells CASGVGGTHYEQYF.

This chain's CDR3 is CASSYRGGQPQHF. The J gene is TRBJ1-5, the V gene TRBV6-2 or TRBV6-3. The length of the CDR3 is 13 residues. Per the germline V gene, CDR1 is MNHEY and CDR2 is SVGEGT.

The chain employs TRBV20-1 and TRBJ2-6. This CDR3 contains 15 residues. The germline V gene has CDR1 DFQATT and CDR2 SNEGSKA (reference sequence). The CDR3 loop is CSASAGSSGANVLTF.

The chain combines TRBV27 with TRBJ2-3. The CDR3 has 14 residues. Germline V gives CDR1 MNHEY, CDR2 SMNVEV (reference sequence). CDR3 sequence: CASSLRSSTDTQYF.